This entry features one T cell receptor (beta chain) sequence. No antigen is known for it. The length of the CDR3 is 14 residues. Germline CDR1 reads WNHNN; CDR2 reads SYGVQD (reference sequence). V was cut by 6 bases and J by 7 bases, with 15 bases left in between. Produced via immunoSEQ multiplex PCR; TCRdb's table is partial and in-frame only. The table lists 120,000 to 150,000 clones, approximately 87% of them singletons. This entry belongs to a study of cytomegalovirus exposure and HLA in healthy donors. Study-wide findings and caveats: Many donors shared some public TCRs, even though most TCR sequences were rare.

The chain combines TRBV10-1 with TRBJ1-4; D is perhaps TRBD1 (6 bases). Sequenced sample: PBMCs. The receptor was isolated from a man aged 18 to 35 in good health and CMV-seronegative. CDR3 residues: CASSEKPRGEKLFF. The DNA for the CDR3 is TGCGCCAGCAGCGAAAAACCCAGGGGTGAAAAACTGTTTTTT.